This is a list of T cell receptor beta chains from one sample in a study of blood T cell repertoires in COVID-19. Profiling relied on immunoSEQ multiplex PCR, and the TCRdb table lists in-frame clones only, not all of them. The sample has nearly 50,000 clones, around 82% seen once. Sequencing was done on a sample of peripheral blood. These receptors all come from a human donor in a cohort sampled during active COVID-19. Each CDR3 is given with its conserved first and last residue. Each record gives: J gene, clone size, V gene, D gene, CDR3 protein, CDR3 DNA. The D gene is left open where the match is weak. Not all rows give a size; the values are once, few, many and, for expanded clones, a class.

J gene: TRBJ1-6; clone size: -; V gene: TRBV30; D gene: -; CDR3 protein: CACRPWGDSPLHF; CDR3 DNA: TGTGCCTGTCGGCCCTGGGGGGATTCACCCCTCCACTTT
J gene: TRBJ1-5; clone size: once; V gene: TRBV3-1/TRBV3-2; D gene: -; CDR3 protein: CASSQGQGYQPQHF; CDR3 DNA: TGTGCCAGTAGTCAGGGGCAGGGTTATCAGCCCCAGCATTTT
J gene: TRBJ1-2; clone size: -; V gene: TRBV7-3; D gene: -; CDR3 protein: CASSPRGGYGYTF; CDR3 DNA: TGTGCCAGCAGTCCGAGGGGGGGCTATGGCTACACCTTC
J gene: TRBJ1-1; clone size: -; V gene: TRBV29-1; D gene: -; CDR3 protein: CSVQGQLNTEAFF; CDR3 DNA: TGCAGCGTCCAAGGACAGCTGAACACTGAAGCTTTCTTT
J gene: TRBJ2-3; clone size: -; V gene: TRBV27; D gene: -; CDR3 protein: CASSPGHRRDTQYF; CDR3 DNA: TGTGCCAGCAGCCCAGGACACCGAAGAGATACGCAGTATTTT
J gene: TRBJ1-6; clone size: -; V gene: TRBV5-6; D gene: -; CDR3 protein: CASSLDSGGTGYNSPLHF; CDR3 DNA: TGTGCCAGCAGCTTGGATAGCGGCGGGACTGGCTATAATTCACCCCTCCACTTT
J gene: TRBJ2-3; clone size: -; V gene: TRBV2; D gene: TRBD2; CDR3 protein: CASSAGGGADTQYF; CDR3 DNA: TGTGCCAGCAGTGCGGGCGGGGGGGCTGATACGCAGTATTTT
J gene: TRBJ2-1; clone size: -; V gene: TRBV6-5; D gene: TRBD1; CDR3 protein: CASSPPGTGSVEQFF; CDR3 DNA: TGTGCCAGCAGTCCACCCGGGACAGGGAGCGTTGAGCAGTTCTTC
J gene: TRBJ1-1; clone size: -; V gene: TRBV6-5; D gene: -; CDR3 protein: CASSYGEFGTEAFF; CDR3 DNA: TGTGCCAGCAGTTACGGGGAGTTTGGTACTGAAGCTTTCTTT
J gene: TRBJ1-1; clone size: -; V gene: TRBV6-1; D gene: -; CDR3 protein: CASSEREGKWRAFF; CDR3 DNA: TGTGCCAGCAGTGAAAGGGAGGGGAAATGGAGAGCTTTCTTT
J gene: TRBJ1-1; clone size: -; V gene: TRBV18; D gene: -; CDR3 protein: CASSLRTENTEAFF; CDR3 DNA: TGTGCCAGCTCCCTAAGGACAGAAAACACTGAAGCTTTCTTT
J gene: TRBJ2-7; clone size: once; V gene: TRBV28; D gene: -; CDR3 protein: CASTVGGVGGEQYF; CDR3 DNA: TGTGCCAGCACCGTTGGGGGCGTAGGGGGCGAGCAGTACTTC
J gene: TRBJ2-3; clone size: -; V gene: TRBV7-3; D gene: TRBD2; CDR3 protein: CASSLGTSGNTDTQYF; CDR3 DNA: TGTGCCAGCAGCTTAGGGACTAGCGGGAACACAGATACGCAGTATTTT
J gene: TRBJ1-1; clone size: -; V gene: TRBV27; D gene: TRBD1; CDR3 protein: CASSPWIGGAITEAFF; CDR3 DNA: TGTGCCAGCAGTCCATGGATAGGGGGCGCGATCACTGAAGCTTTCTTT
J gene: TRBJ2-7; clone size: few; V gene: TRBV6-5; D gene: TRBD2; CDR3 protein: CASSRGTSGPYEQYF; CDR3 DNA: TGTGCCAGCAGCCGGGGGACTAGCGGGCCCTACGAGCAGTACTTC
J gene: TRBJ1-2; clone size: -; V gene: TRBV30; D gene: -; CDR3 protein: CAWSVFGTRYGYTF; CDR3 DNA: TGTGCCTGGAGTGTTTTCGGGACACGATATGGCTACACCTTC
J gene: TRBJ2-1; clone size: -; V gene: TRBV5-1; D gene: -; CDR3 protein: CASSPGGTGSYNEQFF; CDR3 DNA: TGCGCCAGCAGCCCGGGGGGGACAGGGTCGTACAATGAGCAGTTCTTC
J gene: TRBJ2-7; clone size: medium-sized; V gene: TRBV29-1; D gene: -; CDR3 protein: CSVYISSAYEQYF; CDR3 DNA: TGCAGCGTCTACATTTCTAGCGCCTACGAGCAGTACTTC
J gene: TRBJ2-7; clone size: -; V gene: TRBV5-1; D gene: -; CDR3 protein: CASSLQGSYEQYF; CDR3 DNA: TGCGCCAGCAGCTTACAGGGATCCTACGAGCAGTACTTC
J gene: TRBJ2-7; clone size: -; V gene: TRBV7-9; D gene: -; CDR3 protein: CASSPVPYEQYF; CDR3 DNA: TGTGCCAGCAGTCCCGTCCCTTACGAGCAGTACTTC
J gene: TRBJ1-5; clone size: -; V gene: TRBV2; D gene: -; CDR3 protein: CASSADSPNQPQHF; CDR3 DNA: TGTGCCAGCAGTGCGGACAGCCCCAATCAGCCCCAGCATTTT
J gene: TRBJ2-1; clone size: -; V gene: TRBV7-2; D gene: TRBD2; CDR3 protein: CASSPVKREGLENEQFF; CDR3 DNA: TGTGCCAGCAGCCCGGTGAAGCGGGAGGGATTGGAAAATGAGCAGTTCTTC
J gene: TRBJ1-6; clone size: -; V gene: TRBV10-3; D gene: -; CDR3 protein: CAIRQILNSPLHF; CDR3 DNA: TGTGCCATCAGACAGATCTTAAATTCACCCCTCCACTTT
J gene: TRBJ2-1; clone size: once; V gene: TRBV27; D gene: TRBD1; CDR3 protein: CASSLRPGTAYNEQFF; CDR3 DNA: TGTGCCAGCAGCCTCAGACCCGGGACAGCCTACAATGAGCAGTTCTTC
J gene: TRBJ1-5; clone size: -; V gene: TRBV6-2/TRBV6-3; D gene: TRBD1; CDR3 protein: CASSSLSGTGGYSNQPQHF; CDR3 DNA: TGTGCCAGCAGTTCCCTATCCGGGACAGGGGGTTATAGCAATCAGCCCCAGCATTTT
J gene: TRBJ1-2; clone size: -; V gene: TRBV3-1/TRBV3-2; D gene: TRBD1; CDR3 protein: CASSLLGVGTGDGYTF; CDR3 DNA: TGTGCCAGCAGCCTCCTAGGTGTAGGGACAGGGGATGGCTACACCTTC
J gene: TRBJ2-1; clone size: -; V gene: TRBV3-1/TRBV3-2; D gene: -; CDR3 protein: CASSPGSRQERGNEQFF; CDR3 DNA: TGTGCCAGCAGCCCAGGCTCCCGACAGGAAAGGGGCAATGAGCAGTTCTTC
J gene: TRBJ2-4; clone size: -; V gene: TRBV7-9; D gene: -; CDR3 protein: CASSQQGGNIQYF; CDR3 DNA: TGTGCCAGCAGCCAACAGGGGGGGAACATTCAGTACTTC